This T cell receptor (beta chain) comes out of a study of blood T cell dynamics during melanoma immunotherapy. Specified time point: pre-treatment baseline. Patients with prior systemic cancer treatment, concomitant immunosuppressants, or other active malignancies were excluded. The germline V gene encodes CDR1 SGHAT and CDR2 FQNNGV. This CDR3 spans 15 amino acids. With 3 bases clipped from V and 7 bases from J, the junction kept 4 bases outside the gene matches. Some clones are missing from TCRdb's copy, which holds only in-frame ones; the method was immunoSEQ multiplex PCR. Of about 24,000 clones listed, 87% are singletons.

The origin of this receptor is a human donor with melanoma. The sample was blood, taken from a patient treated with checkpoint blockade. The rearrangement uses TRBV11-2 and TRBJ2-2; 11 bases match TRBD2. The CDR3 bases are TGTGCCAGCAGCTTTACTAGCGGGAGATACGGGGAGCTGTTTTTT. Its protein product is CASSFTSGRYGELFF.